A single sample gave rise to the 14 T cell receptor beta chains below, sequenced in a study of shared clonotypes between healthy human individuals. TCRdb's table, derived via immunoSEQ multiplex PCR, lists solely in-frame clones and lacks some. This table has a few million clones, 80% to 95% appearing once. The source material was naive CD4+ T cells from PBMCs. Described subset: CD45RA+ positively selected. The receptors here all came from a man between 18 and 29 years old in good health. Some clones in this sample may be carry-over from other donors' samples.

V and J are TRBV6-5 and TRBJ1-5; D possibly corresponds to TRBD1 (6 bases). Germline CDR1 MNHEY, CDR2 SVGAGI. V was pared by 6 bases and J by 7 bases, with 16 bases between. The CDR3 sequence is 14 residues long. The CDR3 reads CASREGQYSQPQHF. CDR3 nucleotide sequence: TGTGCCAGCAGAGAAGGACAGTATTCCCAGCCCCAGCATTTT.

The chain links TRBV28 to TRBJ1-5; D is perhaps TRBD1 (6 bases). The CDR3 sequence is 17 residues long. Germline V gives CDR1 MDHEN, CDR2 SYDVKM. V lost 1 base, J lost 0 bases, and 13 bases lay in between. The CDR3 reads CASSLLAGADSNQPQHF. As DNA, the CDR3 is TGTGCCAGCAGTTTATTAGCAGGGGCAGATAGCAATCAGCCCCAGCATTTT.

This rearrangement joins TRBV6-1 to TRBJ2-7; 8 bases match TRBD1. V trimming: 2 bases; J trimming: 4 bases; junction bases outside the gene matches: 7. The CDR3 extends over 15 amino acids. Germline-derived CDR1 and CDR2 are MNHNS and SASEGT. The CDR3 is CASSEYGRGQYEQYF. CDR3 coding DNA: TGTGCCAGCAGTGAATATGGCAGGGGGCAGTACGAGCAGTACTTC.

CDR3 DNA sequence: TGTGCCAGCAGCGTAATGGAGACTGGGGCCAACGTCCTGACTTTC. Its translation is CASSVMETGANVLTF. The rearrangement links TRBV9 to TRBJ2-6; D remains unclear. Trimming shortened V by 1 base and J by 2 bases, and 7 bases separated the two germline ends. CDR3 size: 15 residues. The germline CDR1 and CDR2 sequences are SGDLS and YYNGEE. The full variable domain, with the rest looked up from reference TRBV9 and TRBJ2-6, is DSGVTQTPKHLITATGQRVTLRCSPRSGDLSVYWYQQSLDQGLQFLIQYYNGEERAKGNILERFSAQQFPDLHSELNLSSLELGDSALYFCASSVMETGANVLTFGAGSRLTVL.

This rearrangement joins TRBV28 to TRBJ1-1, with D unclear. Trimming removed 3 bases from V and 0 bases from J, with 11 bases in between. The CDR3 spans 15 residues. Germline CDR1 MDHEN, CDR2 SYDVKM. The CDR3 region is CASSLSAPMNTEAFF. For the CDR3, the DNA is TGTGCCAGCAGTTTGTCTGCCCCCATGAACACTGAAGCTTTCTTT. The whole variable domain, filled in from reference TRBV28 and TRBJ1-1, reads DVKVTQSSRYLVKRTGEKVFLECVQDMDHENMFWYRQDPGLGLRLIYFSYDVKMKEKGDIPEGYSVSREKKERFSLILESASTNQTSMYLCASSLSAPMNTEAFFGQGTRLTVV.

The chain has TRBV18 and TRBJ2-4, with 8 bases that match TRBD1. CDR3 length: 14 residues. The V gene's germline CDR1 is KGHSH and CDR2 LQKENI. Unmatched junction bases numbered 9, after V lost 6 bases and J lost 8 bases. Written as DNA, the CDR3 is TGTGCCAGCTCCCCGACAGGGGATCTGGACATTCAGTACTTC. Translating gives CASSPTGDLDIQYF.

Regarding this clone: The identical CDR3 is also encoded by other nucleotide sequences in the sample. The chain uses TRBV19 and TRBJ1-2, with 11 bases lining up with TRBD1. Trimming took 3 bases from V and 5 from J; bases not matched to a gene: 5. This CDR3 has 15 amino acids. Germline loops: CDR1 LNHDA, CDR2 SQIVND (reference sequence). Written as DNA, the CDR3 is TGTGCCAGTAGTATCACCGGGACAGGGGGTTATGGCTACACCTTC. Translation gives CASSITGTGGYGYTF.

The chain recombines TRBV6-6 with TRBJ2-1; possibly TRBD2 for D (6 bases). Germline CDR1 and CDR2: MNHNY and SVGAGI (reference sequence). The CDR3 contains 15 residues. Trimming stripped 6 bases from V and 0 bases from J, with 12 bases between. CDR3: CASRHGTDSYNEQFF. DNA of the CDR3: TGTGCCAGCAGACATGGGACTGACTCCTACAATGAGCAGTTCTTC.

The table lists this clone with a count of one. The chain joins TRBV6-5 to TRBJ2-7; D perhaps matches TRBD2 (6 bases). CDR3 length equals 15 residues. CDR1 and CDR2 (germline): MNHEY, SVGAGI. V dropped 0 bases and J dropped 2 bases, with 11 bases sitting between them. The CDR3 nucleotides are TGTGCCAGCAGTTACTCGATGGGCGGGGCCTACGAGCAGTACTTC. This encodes CASSYSMGGAYEQYF.

The count of this clone is one. The J gene is TRBJ2-3, the V gene TRBV7-2; D might be TRBD1 (6 bases). CDR1 is SGHTA, CDR2 FQGNSA, per germline. V lost 5 bases to trimming and J lost 0 bases, with 15 bases between them. This CDR3 comprises 16 residues. Here the CDR3 DNA reads TGTGCCAGCAGCATGGGACAAATTTATAGCACAGATACGCAGTATTTT. Translating it yields CASSMGQIYSTDTQYF.

CDR3 amino acids: CASSLLGVSGTEAFF. The CDR3 DNA reads TGTGCCAGCTCATTGTTAGGGGTGTCGGGCACTGAAGCTTTCTTT. The chain couples TRBV18 to TRBJ1-1; maybe TRBD1 (5 bases). This CDR3 comprises 15 residues. The V gene lost 5 bases and the J gene lost 4 bases, with 17 bases spanning the gap. Germline V lookup: CDR1 KGHSH, CDR2 LQKENI.

The CDR3 bases are TGCGCCAGCAGCTCCGGACTAGCGGGACCAGATACGCAGTATTTT. It translates to CASSSGLAGPDTQYF. The chain employs TRBV5-1 and TRBJ2-3; 12 bases are shared with TRBD2. The V segment lost 3 bases and the J segment 4 bases; nucleotides outside the gene matches: 3. CDR3 length: 15 amino acids. CDR1 SGHRS and CDR2 YFSETQ come from the germline V gene.

Comment on this clone: This sample also contains other DNA sequences that code for the same CDR3. This rearrangement joins TRBV20-1 to TRBJ2-5, with D possibly being TRBD1 or TRBD2 (5 bases each). Germline V CDR1 and CDR2: DFQATT, SNEGSKA (reference sequence). The CDR3 consists of 11 residues. V lost 3 bases and J 5 bases, leaving 7 bases between the germline ends. CDR3 DNA: TGCAGTGCTAGGGGGGTCGAGACCCAGTACTTC. This sequence encodes CSARGVETQYF.

The chain carries TRBV27 and TRBJ2-1; 11 nucleotides align to TRBD2. Germline CDR1 is MNHEY and CDR2 is SMNVEV (reference sequence). V shed 5 bases and J 6 bases; nucleotides not matched to a gene: 3. The CDR3 has 14 residues. The CDR3 DNA reads TGTGCCAGCAGTCTAGCGGGAGGCTTCAATGAGCAGTTCTTC. Encoded protein: CASSLAGGFNEQFF.